This record concerns one T cell receptor beta chain sequence. V trimming: 1 base; J trimming: 7 bases; junction bases outside the gene matches: 8. The CDR3 totals 17 residues. Germline V gene sequence: CDR1 LNHDA, CDR2 SQIVND (reference sequence). The data were obtained in a study of blood T cell repertoires in COVID-19. The overall study: T cells, B-cell-depleted T cells, or PBMCs provided the cDNA or gDNA that served as material.

The table came from immunoSEQ multiplex PCR; TCRdb's copy has only in-frame clones and leaves some out. This table has approximately 250,000 clones, roughly 87% appearing once. Categorization into cohorts depended on clinical history that participants reported. Before being deemed recovered, Cohort 3 donors had two negative PCRs, clearance, or symptom resolution. The sequence came from a woman aged 25 to 39 who had recovered from COVID-19. V is TRBV19 and J is TRBJ2-1, with TRBD1 matching over 12 bases. Material for sequencing was PBMCs or T cells enriched from blood (not recorded which). The CDR3 nucleotides are TGTGCCAGTAGTATAGTAGGGGGGACAGGGGGCTCGAATGAGCAGTTCTTC. Translation: CASSIVGGTGGSNEQFF.